Sequencing of this T cell receptor (beta chain) was carried out in a study of T cells in Graves' hyperthyroidism and ophthalmopathy. CDR3 length equals 15 residues. Trimming pared 4 bases from V and 6 bases from J, leaving 16 bases between. Germline V gene sequence: CDR1 LGHNA, CDR2 YNFKEQ. Amplification of TCR beta CDR3 regions was performed using RNA transcripts as template. RT-PCR in the first round (using the HTBI primer set) targeted the TCR CDR3. TCRdb redid the calling of the multiplex PCR reads with MiXCR, one entry per CDR3 protein. The table lists some 350,000 distinct CDR3 sequences, less than 20% of them singletons.

The chain recombines TRBV4-2 with TRBJ2-1, with a possible D match to TRBD1 (6 bases). Material for sequencing was blood. The source of this sequence is a woman between 18 and 29 years old with Graves' hyperthyroidism that later progressed to Graves' ophthalmopathy. The DNA for the CDR3 is TGTGCCAGCAGCCTAGTGGCGGAAGGGGGCAATGAGCAGTTCTTC. Protein sequence: CASSLVAEGGNEQFF.